This T cell receptor beta chain was sequenced for a study of T cell responses to AZD1222 COVID-19 vaccine. Overall study results and limits: At baseline, seropositivity was found in only a handful of AZD1222 recipients. Repertoire collection took place solely once the T cell response had peaked. Spike-specific TCR breadth and depth both grew after two AZD1222 doses.

Libraries were prepared by immunoSEQ multiplex PCR; TCRdb keeps only in-frame clonotypes and omits some of them. The sample consists of roughly 120,000 clones, around nine tenths of them appearing once. The V end was cut by 8 bases, the J end by 1 base, with 11 bases between. The CDR3 runs to 13 residues. Regarding this clone: Its antigen is not identified.

V is TRBV12-3 or TRBV12-4 and J is TRBJ1-1, with D hard to call. The material was peripheral blood, obtained on day 0 of AZD1222 vaccination. This clonotype was obtained from an adult in good health. This chain's CDR3 is CASALGPNTEAFF. DNA of the CDR3: TGTGCCAGCGCCCTCGGGCCGAACACTGAAGCTTTCTTT.